Listed here is a single TCR beta chain. This entry comes from a study of technical replicates of blood from a few donors. TCRdb's table, derived via immunoSEQ multiplex PCR, lists solely in-frame clones and lacks some. The sample consists of approximately 84,000 clones, 98% of them appearing once. The sequencing sample was made of T cells isolated from PBMCs. This clonotype originated in a human donor in good health.

CDR3 bases: TGCGCCAGCAGTGAGTCGATGGCCAGGGCGGCTTTCTTT. This gives the protein CASSESMARAAFF. The chain combines TRBV10-1 with TRBJ1-1, with D possibly TRBD1 on 5 matching bases. In germline, CDR1 is WNHNN, CDR2 SYGVQD (reference sequence). Trimming shortened V by 0 bases and J by 11 bases, and 13 bases separated the two germline ends. CDR3 length equals 13 residues.